These 26 T cell receptor beta chains share one sample of origin, sequenced in a study of CD8 T cells in Susac syndrome. Random hexamers were used to reverse transcribe the RNA input (about 0.45 to 1 ug). One entry per CDR3 protein results from TCRdb running MiXCR on the immunoSEQ multiplex PCR reads. The sample holds roughly 180,000 distinct CDR3 sequences, around 94% seen once. The sequenced sample consisted of CD4+ T cells from PBMCs. Receptors originate from a human donor with Susac syndrome.

The rearrangement uses TRBV5-1 and TRBJ2-2; no definite D call. Germline CDR1 and CDR2: SGHRS and YFSETQ. This CDR3 spans 16 amino acids. Trimming cost V 0 bases and J 3 bases, with 12 bases left between them. This chain's CDR3 is CASSLDTTPYTGELFF. The CDR3 DNA is TGCGCCAGCAGCTTGGACACGACACCCTACACCGGGGAGCTGTTTTTT.

V gene TRBV7-9 combines with J gene TRBJ2-2; D is perhaps TRBD2 (6 bases). The CDR3 has 17 residues. Trimming took 5 bases from V and 1 from J, leaving 17 bases between them. The germline gives CDR1 SEHNR, CDR2 FQNEAQ (reference sequence). The CDR3, as DNA: TGTGCCAGCAGCCCTGGTCTCTGGCGGGGGAACACCGGGGAGCTGTTTTTT. Translation: CASSPGLWRGNTGELFF. Drawing the rest from reference TRBV7-9 and TRBJ2-2, the complete variable domain is DTGVSQNPRHKITKRGQNVTFRCDPISEHNRLYWYRQTLGQGPEFLTYFQNEAQLEKSRLLSDRFSAERPKGSFSTLEIQRTEQGDSAMYLCASSPGLWRGNTGELFFGEGSRLTVL.

The V call is TRBV11-2, the J call TRBJ2-1; TRBD2 might be the D (5 bases). Trimming took 3 bases from V and 9 from J, leaving 18 bases between them. There are 15 residues in the CDR3. Germline V lookup: CDR1 SGHAT, CDR2 FQNNGV. CDR3 sequence: CASSFLGNGGGEQFF. The CDR3 DNA follows: TGTGCCAGCAGCTTTTTAGGCAACGGAGGAGGTGAGCAGTTCTTC.

The chain links TRBV29-1 to TRBJ1-2; D call uncertain. Germline V gene sequence: CDR1 SQVTM, CDR2 ANQGSEA. The CDR3 runs to 13 residues. Trimming cost V 5 bases and J 4 bases, with 14 bases left between them. In DNA, the CDR3 is TGCAGCGTTCGGGAGGGAATCGTCTATGGCTACACCTTC. Translating it yields CSVREGIVYGYTF.

V gene TRBV28 combines with J gene TRBJ1-4, with no clear D. Trimming cost V 2 bases and J 0 bases, with 7 bases left between them. Germline assignment: CDR1 MDHEN and CDR2 SYDVKM. The CDR3 extends over 15 amino acids. This chain's CDR3 is CASSLQIATNEKLFF. The CDR3 DNA follows: TGTGCCAGCAGTTTACAGATTGCAACTAATGAAAAACTGTTTTTT.

This clonotype appeared a single time. V is TRBV6-5 and J is TRBJ1-3, with unresolved D. Germline CDR1 reads MNHEY; CDR2 reads SVGAGI. The ends were cut back, 4 bases at V and 3 bases at J, with 13 bases in the middle. There are 15 residues in the CDR3. CDR3 in amino acids: CASSSSTIHGNTIYF. CDR3 nucleotide sequence: TGTGCCAGCAGTTCGTCAACGATCCATGGAAACACCATATATTTT.

CDR3 nucleotides: TGCGCCAGCAGCTTAATCGGGCCTTCCTCCTACGAGCAGTACTTC. Encoded protein: CASSLIGPSSYEQYF. The rearrangement joins TRBV5-1 to TRBJ2-7; D gene unclear. Deletions cut 2 bases from V and 0 bases from J, with 12 bases between. The CDR3 spans 15 residues. The V gene's germline CDR1 is SGHRS and CDR2 YFSETQ.

This chain links TRBV21-1 with TRBJ1-4; whether TRBD1, the table's D call, matches the DNA was not checked. TRBV21-1 counts as a pseudogene. The CDR3 sequence is 18 residues long. CDR3 sequence (DNA): TGTGCCAGCAGCCCACCGGGGCGACAGGCTTCAACTAATGAAAAACTGTTTTTT. Encoded protein: CASSPPGRQASTNEKLFF.

This clonotype was recorded only once. The V gene is TRBV12-3 or TRBV12-4, the J gene TRBJ2-1; perhaps TRBD1 as D (6 bases). V was pared by 5 bases and J by 6 bases, with 14 bases between. This CDR3 has 14 residues. CDR3 DNA: TGTGCCAGCAGTCGACAGGAGATCTTCAATGAGCAGTTCTTC. Translating gives CASSRQEIFNEQFF.

The rearrangement uses TRBV5-1 and TRBJ2-1, with TRBD2 matching over 7 bases. The CDR3 loop spans 16 amino acids. With V trimmed by 3 bases and J by 6 bases, 12 bases remained unmatched. The germline CDR1 and CDR2 sequences are SGHRS and YFSETQ. The CDR3, as DNA: TGCGCCAGCAGCTCGGGGGGTGTGTCTAGCGGCAATGAGCAGTTCTTC. This translates into CASSSGGVSSGNEQFF. The complete variable domain, with remaining parts taken from reference TRBV5-1 and TRBJ2-1, reads KAGVTQTPRYLIKTRGQQVTLSCSPISGHRSVSWYQQTPGQGLQFLFEYFSETQRNKGNFPGRFSGRQFSNSRSEMNVSTLELGDSALYLCASSSGGVSSGNEQFFGPGTRLTVL.

The CDR3 spells CSAEGTGYEQYF. In DNA form, the CDR3 reads TGCAGCGCGGAGGGCACTGGATACGAGCAGTACTTC. The V gene is TRBV29-1, the J gene TRBJ2-7, with TRBD2 as a possible D gene (6 bases). V gave up 7 bases and J gave up 4 bases, with 14 bases separating them. CDR1 is SQVTM, CDR2 ANQGSEA, per germline. This CDR3 region has 12 residues.

This clonotype was detected a few times. The genes are TRBV20-1 and TRBJ2-7; no clear D gene. Germline CDR1 and CDR2: DFQATT and SNEGSKA (reference sequence). This CDR3 is built from 11 residues. Trimming left V 3 bases short and J 0 bases short, with 3 bases between. CDR3 coding DNA: TGCAGTGCTAGCGACTCCTACGAGCAGTACTTC. This gives the protein CSASDSYEQYF.

The gene calls are TRBV12-3 or TRBV12-4 and TRBJ2-3, with TRBD2 identical over 10 bases. The CDR3 loop spans 14 amino acids. V lost 10 bases and J lost 3; bases outside the gene matches: 7. The CDR3 region has the DNA TGTGCCACAGGGTCTAGCGGGAGAACAGATACGCAGTATTTT. It is translated as CATGSSGRTDTQYF.

The genes are TRBV3-1 and TRBJ1-1; D uncertain. The germline V and J ends were trimmed by 0 bases and 5 bases, with 10 bases remaining between them. CDR3 length equals 14 residues. Germline CDR1 and CDR2: LGHDT and YNNKEL (reference sequence). CDR3 nucleotide sequence: TGTGCCAGCAGCCAAGAGTGGGGATTGACTGAAGCTTTCTTT. Translated, it gives CASSQEWGLTEAFF.

The chain's CDR3 is CASSLASYEQYF. CDR3 bases: TGTGCCAGCAGTCTTGCCTCCTACGAGCAGTACTTC. This chain connects TRBV28 to TRBJ2-7; no firm D call. Deletions cut 5 bases from V and 0 bases from J, with 5 bases between. Germline V lookup: CDR1 MDHEN, CDR2 SYDVKM. The CDR3 extends over 12 amino acids.

This chain joins TRBV19 and TRBJ1-5; no clear D gene. V lost 6 bases, J lost 5 bases, and 11 bases lay in between. The CDR3 is 13 residues long. Per germline, CDR1 LNHDA and CDR2 SQIVND (reference sequence). The CDR3 nucleotides read TGTGCCAGTAGAACTACACGAGATCAGCCCCAGCATTTT. Translating gives CASRTTRDQPQHF.

The V and J genes are TRBV20-1 and TRBJ2-3; 7 nucleotides align to TRBD1. The germline V gene has CDR1 DFQATT and CDR2 SNEGSKA (reference sequence). The CDR3 spans 13 residues. J lost 7 bases, V lost 3 bases, and 7 bases had no gene match. This CDR3 reads CSASRDSPNTQYF. CDR3 bases: TGCAGTGCTAGCCGGGACAGCCCAAATACGCAGTATTTT.

The chain links TRBV6-2 or TRBV6-3 to TRBJ2-1, with D possibly being TRBD2 (5 bases). V was cut by 5 bases and J by 4 bases, with 9 bases left in between. Per the germline V gene, CDR1 is MNHEY and CDR2 is SVGEGT. This CDR3 spans 13 amino acids. DNA of the CDR3: TGTGCCAGCAGTGGACTGGCATACAATGAGCAGTTCTTC. Its translation: CASSGLAYNEQFF.

This chain joins TRBV3-1 and TRBJ2-5, with D uncertain. Germline values: CDR1 LGHDT, CDR2 YNNKEL (reference sequence). The CDR3 consists of 14 residues. The germline V and J ends were trimmed by 4 bases and 2 bases, with 11 bases remaining between them. CDR3 residues: CASSLLALQETQYF. In DNA, the CDR3 is TGTGCCAGCAGCCTATTGGCATTGCAAGAGACCCAGTACTTC.

The V gene is TRBV7-2, the J gene TRBJ2-6; D not resolved. V lost 1 base, J lost 5 bases, and 6 bases lay in between. CDR1 is SGHTA and CDR2 is FQGNSA in the germline V gene. The CDR3 totals 14 residues. The CDR3 region is CASSLGPWANVLTF. Here the CDR3 DNA reads TGTGCCAGCAGCTTAGGCCCCTGGGCCAACGTCCTGACTTTC. The whole variable domain, remainder taken from reference TRBV7-2 and TRBJ2-6, is GAGVSQSPSNKVTEKGKDVELRCDPISGHTALYWYRQSLGQGLEFLIYFQGNSAPDKSGLPSDRFSAERTGGSVSTLTIQRTQQEDSAVYLCASSLGPWANVLTFGAGSRLTVL.

The chain uses TRBV12-5 and TRBJ2-1, with D perhaps TRBD1 or TRBD2 (5 bases each). This CDR3 spans 15 amino acids. V lost 1 base to trimming and J lost 5 bases, with 12 bases between them. CDR1 and CDR2 (germline): LGHNT, FRNRAP. The CDR3 is CASGLETGPDNEQFF. CDR3 DNA: TGTGCTAGTGGTTTGGAAACGGGGCCAGACAATGAGCAGTTCTTC.

The genes are TRBV4-2 and TRBJ2-1, with D maybe TRBD2 (6 bases). V lost 4 bases to trimming and J lost 12 bases, with 19 bases between them. Germline-derived CDR1 and CDR2 are LGHNA and YNFKEQ. CDR3 length: 14 residues. Written as DNA, the CDR3 is TGTGCCAGCAGCCTAACGGGATGGGGCGGGGTGCAGTTCTTC. Translated: CASSLTGWGGVQFF.

The chain combines TRBV20-1 with TRBJ2-1; D may be TRBD1 or TRBD2 (6 bases each). Deletions cut 7 bases from V and 8 bases from J, with 15 bases between. Per the germline V gene, CDR1 is DFQATT and CDR2 is SNEGSKA (reference sequence). The CDR3 consists of 12 residues. The chain's CDR3 is CSGGAVGYEQFF. CDR3 DNA sequence: TGCAGTGGGGGGGCCGTGGGCTATGAGCAGTTCTTC.

The chain is built from TRBV5-6 and TRBJ2-4; the D is unclear. V lost 4 bases and J lost 6, with 11 bases in between. The CDR3 extends over 13 amino acids. Looked up from germline, CDR1 is SGHDT and CDR2 is YYEEEE. CDR3 coding DNA: TGTGCCAGCAGCCCCCCCGGTGTAAACATTCAGTACTTC. The encoded protein is CASSPPGVNIQYF.

This clonotype has a single count. This chain links TRBV5-1 with TRBJ1-2, with a possible D match to TRBD1 (5 bases). Per the germline V gene, CDR1 is SGHRS and CDR2 is YFSETQ. With 0 bases removed from V and 5 bases from J, the gap between germline ends came to 14 bases. The CDR3 covers 15 residues. The CDR3 is CASSLARGRPYGYTF. The CDR3 nucleotides read TGCGCCAGCAGCTTGGCTAGGGGCCGCCCATATGGCTACACCTTC.

This clonotype appeared a few times. CDR3 amino acids: CASSLTRETEAFF. The CDR3 nucleotides are TGTGCCAGCAGCTTAACAAGGGAAACTGAAGCTTTCTTT. The chain has TRBV7-3 and TRBJ1-1; D gene uncertain. The CDR3 sequence is 13 residues long. V was pared by 0 bases and J by 5 bases, with 7 bases between. Germline V gene data show CDR1 as SGHTA and CDR2 as FQGTGA.